The 16 T cell receptor beta chains presented below share a single source sample, sequenced in a study of identical twins (dated by TCRdb to about 2016). Library construction relied on 5' RACE. These reads were obtained on an Illumina HiSeq 2000. TCRdb reprocessing: public reads trimmed at Q25 with fastp, clones called with MiXCR, in-frame beta chains kept. Duplicate CDR3 protein sequences are folded into a single record with the most common DNA and genes. This sample is represented by over 200,000 distinct CDR3 sequences; roughly 10% of them were singletons. Roughly 10% of the sample lies in the top ten. The sample taken for sequencing was memory T cells sorted from blood. The cell subset or site label of this sample denotes: CD45RO+ enriched T cells. The receptors were gathered from a man between 45 and 60 years old in good health.

This clonotype was found many times. The V call is TRBV6-6, the J call TRBJ1-4; D is uncertain. V was trimmed by 2 bases and J by 6 bases, leaving 7 bases between them. The CDR3 runs to 13 residues. Germline V CDR1 and CDR2: MNHNY, SVGAGI (reference sequence). CDR3 protein: CASSYHRDEKLFF. The DNA of the CDR3 is TGTGCCAGCAGTTACCATCGCGATGAAAAACTGTTTTTT.

This clonotype was counted only a few times. V is TRBV6-2 or TRBV6-3 and J is TRBJ2-5; perhaps D is TRBD1 or TRBD2 (6 bases each). V dropped 11 bases and J dropped 2 bases, with 21 bases sitting between them. The CDR3 spans 15 residues. Germline CDR1 and CDR2: MNHEY and SVGEGT. CDR3 DNA sequence: TGTGCCTCTGTCCGGGAGACAGGCCCTCAAGAGACCCAGTACTTC. Translation gives CASVRETGPQETQYF.

The rearrangement joins TRBV11-3 to TRBJ2-2; TRBD1 aligns across 10 bases. Trimming took 3 bases from V and 6 from J; bases not matched to a gene: 4. Per germline, CDR1 SGHNT and CDR2 YENEEA. CDR3 size: 15 residues. CDR3 residues: CASSLGQGFSGELFF. The CDR3 DNA sequence: TGTGCCAGCAGCTTGGGACAGGGGTTCTCCGGGGAGCTGTTTTTT.

This clonotype was counted between two and nine times. This chain links TRBV29-1 with TRBJ2-7; D is undetermined. Per the germline V gene, CDR1 is SQVTM and CDR2 is ANQGSEA. Trimming took off 5 bases at V and 3 bases at J, with 26 bases between the two ends. The CDR3 extends over 17 amino acids. The CDR3 here is CSVRGGSATQGYYEQYF. The CDR3 nucleotides read TGCAGCGTTCGCGGTGGCTCGGCGACCCAAGGTTACTACGAGCAGTACTTC.

This clonotype was found many times. V is TRBV15 and J is TRBJ2-6; no clear D. The V end lost 8 bases, the J end lost 0 bases, and 11 bases lay between the germline ends. The CDR3 has 15 amino acids. The germline V gene encodes CDR1 LNHNV and CDR2 YYDKDF (reference sequence). The CDR3 here is CATQPLSSGANVLTF. The CDR3 DNA reads as TGTGCCACCCAACCTCTGAGCTCTGGGGCCAACGTCCTGACTTTC.

The chain has TRBV18 and TRBJ2-2; TRBD1 matches 7 bases. Per germline, CDR1 KGHSH and CDR2 LQKENI. This CDR3 comprises 16 residues. J gave up 2 bases and V 6 bases, and 9 bases lay outside the gene matches. The CDR3 nucleotides are TGTGCCAGCTCGCCTAAAGGGGGCCACAACACCGGGGAGCTGTTTTTT. It translates to CASSPKGGHNTGELFF.

This clonotype came up many times. The chain has TRBV6-6 and TRBJ1-2; TRBD1 agrees at 9 bases. V gave up 5 bases and J gave up 7 bases; unmatched junction bases: 5. The CDR3 consists of 13 residues. CDR1 MNHNY and CDR2 SVGAGI come from the germline V gene (reference sequence). The CDR3 is CASSPGTGFGYTF. The CDR3 coding sequence is TGTGCCAGCAGTCCGGGGACAGGGTTTGGCTACACCTTC.

A word on this clonotype: A single base separates this from a much larger clone, so it may be a read error. The gene calls are TRBV10-3 and TRBJ2-1; a weak D match, TRBD2 (5 bases). There are 15 residues in the CDR3. In germline, CDR1 is ENHRY, CDR2 SYGVKD. The DNA of the CDR3 is TGTGTCATCAGTGAGGGCGGAAGTTCCTACAATGAGCAGTTCTTC. Protein: CVISEGGSSYNEQFF.

This sequence joins TRBV7-8 and TRBJ2-1; D ambiguous. The CDR3 is 12 amino acids. Between the trimmed V and J ends, which lost 0 bases and 5 bases, there was a span of 2 bases. The germline CDR1 and CDR2 sequences are SGHVS and FQNEAQ. The CDR3 DNA is TGTGCCAGCAGCTTAGCGCACAATGAGCAGTTCTTC. Encoded protein: CASSLAHNEQFF.

This clonotype was recorded many times. The chain links TRBV7-9 to TRBJ2-2, with D unclear. Germline V gives CDR1 SEHNR, CDR2 FQNEAQ (reference sequence). Trimming cost V 5 bases and J 6 bases, with 7 bases left between them. The CDR3 has 12 residues. CDR3 sequence: CASSHTAGELFF. CDR3 coding DNA: TGTGCCAGCAGCCATACCGCCGGGGAGCTGTTTTTT.

Ten or more counts support this clonotype. The chain couples TRBV4-1 to TRBJ1-1; D not resolved. V was shortened by 1 base and J by 6 bases, with 12 bases between the two germline ends. The germline CDR1 and CDR2 sequences are MGHRA and YSYEKL. The CDR3 length is 14 residues. DNA of the CDR3: TGCGCCAGCAGCCAAGGGGGTTTTGTGGCTGAAGCTTTCTTT. Translated: CASSQGGFVAEAFF.

V gene TRBV4-2 combines with J gene TRBJ2-3; no clear D. The CDR3 extends over 15 amino acids. The germline V gene has CDR1 LGHNA and CDR2 YNFKEQ. Trimming took off 3 bases at V and 0 bases at J, with 10 bases between the two ends. CDR3 sequence (DNA): TGTGCCAGCAGCCATGATCCGGGTAGCACAGATACGCAGTATTTT. Encoded protein: CASSHDPGSTDTQYF.

This clonotype was recorded many times. The chain joins TRBV7-9 to TRBJ1-2; TRBD1 matches at 10 bases. Unmatched junction bases numbered 9, after V lost 5 bases and J lost 6 bases. Germline CDR1 is SEHNR and CDR2 is FQNEAQ (reference sequence). The length of the CDR3 is 15 residues. The CDR3 bases are TGTGCCAGCAGCCAAGGGACAGGGGATACGGATGGCTACACCTTC. This gives the protein CASSQGTGDTDGYTF.

Many counts were recorded for this clonotype. The V call is TRBV20-1, the J call TRBJ2-7; 8 nucleotides match TRBD1. V trimming: 6 bases; J trimming: 1 base; junction bases outside the gene matches: 8. This CDR3 spans 14 amino acids. Germline V lookup: CDR1 DFQATT, CDR2 SNEGSKA (reference sequence). The CDR3 loop is CSANNHRGSYEQYF. In nucleotides, the CDR3 is TGCAGTGCCAACAATCACAGGGGGTCCTACGAGCAGTACTTC.

This clonotype was seen a few times. This sequence joins TRBV20-1 and TRBJ2-3; TRBD1 might be the D (5 bases). The CDR3 has 11 amino acids. V shed 5 bases and J shed 8 bases, with 11 bases lying between them. Per the germline V gene, CDR1 is DFQATT and CDR2 is SNEGSKA (reference sequence). The DNA of the CDR3 is TGCAGTGCTTGGGGCCTAGGTACGCAGTATTTT. It encodes CSAWGLGTQYF.

This clonotype has at least ten counts. This rearrangement joins TRBV9 to TRBJ1-6; maybe TRBD1 (6 bases). The V gene's germline CDR1 is SGDLS and CDR2 YYNGEE. Trimming took 3 bases from V and 8 from J, leaving 15 bases between them. The CDR3 extends over 15 amino acids. The CDR3 nucleotides are TGTGCCAGCAGCGCCCTAGGACAGACCGATTCACCCCTCCACTTT. This sequence encodes CASSALGQTDSPLHF.